The rows below give T cell receptor beta chains drawn from one sample of a study of T cells after yellow fever vaccination. TCRdb re-called the 5' RACE reads through MiXCR, storing one row per CDR3 protein. Of 500,000 to 650,000 distinct CDR3 sequences listed, 9% to 15% are singletons. The sample here was PBMCs, taken on the day of the yellow fever booster vaccination. The receptors shown here come from a man younger than 45 who received the YFV17D yellow fever vaccine. Both conserved end residues are part of each CDR3. The order of the fields is J gene, V gene, D gene, clone size, CDR3 protein, CDR3 DNA. A D gene is named only where the DNA matches it firmly. Part of the rows lack a size; the others show once, few, many or a class for expanded clones.

>TRBJ2-2|TRBV19|NA|NA
CASSVGSGWRAPGELFF
TGTGCCAGTAGTGTCGGATCAGGGTGGAGGGCCCCCGGGGAGCTGTTTTTT
>TRBJ2-5|TRBV12-3/TRBV12-4|NA|NA
CASSSMIGYQETQYF
TGTGCCAGCAGTTCCATGATTGGGTACCAAGAGACCCAGTACTTC
>TRBJ2-3|TRBV11-2|NA|NA
CASSPSMGPDTQYF
TGTGCCAGCAGCCCCAGCATGGGTCCAGATACGCAGTATTTT
>TRBJ2-1|TRBV12-3/TRBV12-4|TRBD1|many
CASSLKTGYEQFF
TGTGCCAGCAGTTTAAAGACAGGGTATGAGCAGTTCTTC
>TRBJ2-7|TRBV30|NA|few
CAWSRRVVSYEQYF
TGTGCCTGGAGTCGTCGGGTGGTGTCCTACGAGCAGTACTTC
>TRBJ1-4|TRBV10-3|NA|many
CAISDGINEKLFF
TGTGCCATCAGTGACGGAATTAATGAAAAACTGTTTTTT
>TRBJ2-1|TRBV6-4|TRBD2|few
CASSVAGDPSNEQFF
TGTGCCAGCAGTGTAGCGGGAGACCCTTCCAATGAGCAGTTCTTC
>TRBJ2-5|TRBV20-1|NA|NA
CSARPLAQETQYF
TGCAGTGCTAGACCTCTAGCACAAGAGACCCAGTACTTC
>TRBJ2-1|TRBV7-8|NA|few
CASSYAVSEQFF
TGTGCCAGCAGCTACGCCGTAAGTGAGCAGTTCTTC
>TRBJ2-3|TRBV7-2|NA|NA
CASSLGSPADTQYF
TGTGCCAGCAGCCTCGGTTCTCCCGCAGATACGCAGTATTTT
>TRBJ1-1|TRBV20-1|NA|NA
CSATGRDGVRTEAFF
TGCAGTGCTACAGGGCGGGACGGGGTGAGAACTGAAGCTTTCTTT
>TRBJ2-1|TRBV7-2|NA|many
CASSLVTGTSNEQFF
TGTGCCAGCAGCTTAGTCACTGGGACAAGTAATGAGCAGTTCTTC
>TRBJ2-3|TRBV7-2|TRBD2|NA
CASREVAGGPTDTLYF
TGTGCCAGCAGGGAAGTAGCGGGAGGGCCCACAGATACGCTGTATTTT
>TRBJ2-1|TRBV4-2|TRBD1|NA
CASSLTGAIYNEQFF
TGTGCCAGCAGCCTGACAGGGGCCATCTACAATGAGCAGTTCTTC
>TRBJ2-3|TRBV7-2|TRBD2|NA
CASSLGAGGQYF
TGTGCCAGCAGCTTAGGAGCGGGAGGACAGTATTTT
>TRBJ2-1|TRBV29-1|NA|NA
CSVDSTSSNEQFF
TGCAGCGTTGATTCGACTAGTTCCAATGAGCAGTTCTTC
>TRBJ2-2|TRBV10-2|NA|few
CASTRFLTGTGELFF
TGCGCCAGCACCCGATTTCTGACAGGCACCGGGGAGCTGTTTTTT
>TRBJ2-6|TRBV7-2|NA|few
CASSLAPGSGANVLTF
TGTGCCAGCAGCTTAGCGCCTGGGTCCGGGGCCAACGTCCTGACTTTC
>TRBJ1-2|TRBV25-1|TRBD1|few
CASSEYPGGPYGYTF
TGTGCCAGCAGTGAATATCCAGGGGGGCCCTATGGCTACACCTTC
>TRBJ2-7|TRBV15|NA|few
CATSRDPGSYEQYF
TGTGCCACCAGCAGAGATCCGGGCTCCTACGAGCAGTACTTC
>TRBJ2-3|TRBV4-2|TRBD2|NA
CASKLARHSTDTQYF
TGTGCCAGCAAACTAGCGAGACATAGCACAGATACGCAGTATTTT
>TRBJ2-1|TRBV27|NA|few
CASSSRGGRQFF
TGTGCCAGCAGTTCCCGAGGGGGAAGGCAGTTCTTC
>TRBJ1-2|TRBV27|TRBD1|few
CASSGGQGRFYGYTF
TGTGCCAGCAGCGGTGGACAGGGGAGATTCTATGGCTACACCTTC
>TRBJ2-3|TRBV6-6|NA|few
CASTGDTQYF
TGTGCCAGCACGGGGGATACGCAGTATTTT